The rows below give T cell receptor beta chains drawn from one sample of a study of blood T cell repertoires in COVID-19. Sequenced by immunoSEQ multiplex PCR; TCRdb stores in-frame clones only, minus some. The table records a few hundred thousand clones, 80% to 90% of them present only once. Sequenced input: PBMCs or T cells enriched from blood (not recorded which). These receptors came from a woman younger than 30 who had recovered from COVID-19. Each CDR3 is given with its conserved first and last residue. The D gene is left open where the match is weak. Expanded clones get a size class; other rows say once, few or many, or leave the size out.

d_call,j_call,clone_size,v_call,cdr3_aa,cdr3_nt
TRBD1,TRBJ2-3,NA,TRBV15,CATSRLLGDSFTDTQYF,TGTGCCACCAGCAGGCTCCTTGGGGACAGTTTCACAGATACGCAGTATTTT
NA,TRBJ1-4,NA,TRBV24-1,CATSDLWGRELFF,TGTGCCACCAGTGATTTATGGGGGAGGGAACTGTTTTTT
NA,TRBJ1-2,once,TRBV9,CASSGLRDGYTF,TGTGCCAGCAGCGGACTCAGGGATGGCTACACCTTC
NA,TRBJ1-2,NA,TRBV5-6,CASSLGQLYGYTF,TGTGCCAGCAGCTTGGGACAGCTATATGGCTACACCTTC
NA,TRBJ1-2,NA,TRBV25-1,CASSENWAAYGYTF,TGTGCCAGCAGTGAAAACTGGGCCGCGTATGGCTACACCTTC
TRBD1,TRBJ1-4,NA,TRBV9,CASSLRQGRNEKLFF,TGTGCCAGCAGCTTGAGACAGGGCCGAAATGAAAAACTGTTTTTT
TRBD1,TRBJ1-5,once,TRBV7-2,CASSPKRGQPEHF,TGTGCCAGCAGCCCCAAACGGGGACAGCCGGAGCATTTT
NA,TRBJ1-1,NA,TRBV2,CASRDGMLGAFF,TGTGCCAGCAGGGACGGGATGTTGGGAGCTTTCTTT
NA,TRBJ1-1,NA,TRBV11-2,CASSLDNNRVGMNTEAFF,TGTGCCAGCAGCTTAGACAACAACAGGGTTGGTATGAACACTGAAGCTTTCTTT
NA,TRBJ1-1,NA,TRBV4-1,CASSQEPGYNTEAFF,TGCGCCAGCAGCCAAGAACCGGGGTATAACACTGAAGCTTTCTTT
TRBD2,TRBJ2-7,NA,TRBV14,CASSQLPGLAVEQYF,TGTGCCAGCAGCCAATTACCGGGACTAGCGGTCGAGCAGTACTTC
NA,TRBJ1-1,NA,TRBV9,CASSASGDTEAFF,TGTGCCAGCAGCGCGTCAGGGGACACTGAAGCTTTCTTT
TRBD1,TRBJ2-3,NA,TRBV24-1,CATSDRQGNTDTQYF,TGTGCCACCAGTGATCGACAGGGGAACACAGATACGCAGTATTTT
NA,TRBJ2-1,NA,TRBV2,CASARQIDNEQFF,TGTGCCAGTGCCAGACAGATAGACAATGAGCAGTTCTTC
NA,TRBJ2-7,NA,TRBV7-9,CASSFGRDGPYEQYF,TGTGCCAGCAGCTTTGGGCGGGACGGCCCCTACGAGCAGTACTTC
NA,TRBJ2-4,NA,TRBV11-2,CASSSTDRRLAKNIQYF,TGTGCCAGCAGCTCCACCGACAGAAGACTAGCCAAAAACATTCAGTACTTC
TRBD2,TRBJ2-1,once,TRBV29-1,CSVTGLAGASYNEQFF,TGCAGCGTGACGGGACTAGCGGGAGCGTCCTACAATGAGCAGTTCTTC
NA,TRBJ2-5,once,TRBV2,CASSEGTGKETQYF,TGTGCCAGCAGTGAAGGAACGGGTAAAGAGACCCAGTACTTC
NA,TRBJ1-2,NA,TRBV20-1,CSVTTLGYTF,TGCAGTGTCACGACACTGGGCTACACCTTC
NA,TRBJ2-2,NA,TRBV4-2,CASSPTQGSNTGELFF,TGTGCCAGCAGCCCAACACAGGGCTCGAACACCGGGGAGCTGTTTTTT
NA,TRBJ2-5,NA,TRBV5-1,CASSLDHSGETQYF,TGCGCCAGCAGCTTGGACCACAGTGGGGAGACCCAGTACTTC
TRBD2,TRBJ2-1,NA,TRBV7-2,CASSFPLAGEDNEQFF,TGTGCCAGCAGCTTCCCCTTAGCGGGAGAGGATAATGAGCAGTTCTTC
NA,TRBJ2-5,NA,TRBV12-3/TRBV12-4,CASSLGGQETQYF,TGTGCCAGCAGCCTAGGGGGCCAAGAGACCCAGTACTTC
NA,TRBJ2-3,NA,TRBV12-3/TRBV12-4,CASRTRGTDTQYF,TGTGCCAGCAGGACGCGGGGCACAGATACGCAGTATTTT
TRBD1,TRBJ1-1,once,TRBV25-1,CASSEGTGVRAFF,TGTGCCAGCAGTGAAGGGACAGGGGTACGTGCTTTCTTT
TRBD1,TRBJ2-1,NA,TRBV4-1,CASSQEGTGYNEQFF,TGCGCCAGCAGCCAAGAGGGGACAGGGTACAATGAGCAGTTCTTC
NA,TRBJ2-7,NA,TRBV9,CASSVGGSSYEQYF,TGTGCCAGCAGCGTAGGAGGGAGCTCCTACGAGCAGTACTTC
NA,TRBJ2-2,NA,TRBV2,CASSANRDPGELFF,TGTGCCAGCAGCGCAAACAGGGATCCCGGGGAGCTGTTTTTT
TRBD1,TRBJ2-5,once,TRBV7-2,CASSLGTGGAQETQYF,TGTGCCAGCAGCTTAGGGACAGGGGGCGCGCAGGAGACCCAGTACTTC
NA,TRBJ2-1,NA,TRBV7-9,CASSFGAGSVHNEQFF,TGTGCCAGCAGCTTTGGGGCGGGATCCGTCCACAATGAGCAGTTCTTC
NA,TRBJ1-5,once,TRBV11-2,CASSPVGGNQPQHF,TGTGCCAGCAGCCCGGTGGGGGGTAATCAGCCCCAGCATTTT
TRBD2,TRBJ2-5,NA,TRBV3-1/TRBV3-2,CASSHSPGGLGETQYF,TGTGCCAGCAGCCATTCCCCGGGAGGGTTAGGAGAGACCCAGTACTTC
NA,TRBJ1-6,NA,TRBV27,CASSLGRGPLHF,TGTGCCAGCAGTTTGGGGAGGGGCCCCCTCCACTTT
NA,TRBJ1-6,once,TRBV5-4,CASSLYGDVYNSPLHF,TGTGCCAGCAGCCTATATGGAGATGTCTATAATTCACCCCTCCACTTT
TRBD1,TRBJ1-2,NA,TRBV28,CASRRTGGRVGYGYTF,TGTGCCAGCAGGAGGACAGGGGGCAGGGTTGGCTATGGCTACACCTTC
NA,TRBJ2-1,NA,TRBV12-3/TRBV12-4,CASSSYNEQFF,TGTGCCAGCAGTTCTTACAATGAGCAGTTCTTC
TRBD2,TRBJ2-3,NA,TRBV4-2,CASSQVSSPQLAGGQLDTQYF,TGTGCCAGCAGCCAAGTTTCCTCTCCCCAGCTAGCGGGAGGGCAGTTAGATACGCAGTATTTT
TRBD2,TRBJ2-1,NA,TRBV28,CASTLAGSSYNEQFF,TGTGCCAGCACACTAGCGGGAAGCTCCTACAATGAGCAGTTCTTC
NA,TRBJ2-1,NA,TRBV5-1,CASSLIGGPYNEQFF,TGCGCCAGCAGCTTGATCGGGGGGCCCTACAATGAGCAGTTCTTC
NA,TRBJ1-4,NA,TRBV27,CASSSLRSEKLFF,TGTGCCAGCAGTTCGCTACGATCAGAAAAACTGTTTTTT
TRBD1,TRBJ1-1,NA,TRBV15,CATRRQGNTEAFF,TGTGCCACTCGGAGACAGGGAAACACTGAAGCTTTCTTT
NA,TRBJ2-3,NA,TRBV5-1,CASSLADRSTDTQYF,TGCGCCAGCAGCTTGGCTGACAGGAGCACAGATACGCAGTATTTT
TRBD1,TRBJ2-2,NA,TRBV7-3,CASSRTGGTGELFF,TGTGCCAGCAGCAGAACAGGGGGCACCGGGGAGCTGTTTTTT
TRBD2,TRBJ2-2,NA,TRBV3-1/TRBV3-2,CASSPRTGFQRGWSGELFF,TGTGCCAGCAGCCCCCGGACGGGTTTCCAGCGGGGGTGGTCCGGGGAGCTGTTTTTT
TRBD1,TRBJ2-2,NA,TRBV19,CASSGFRDRFVTGELFF,TGTGCCAGTAGCGGGTTCCGGGACAGGTTTGTCACCGGGGAGCTGTTTTTT
NA,TRBJ2-5,NA,TRBV11-3,CASSWTEKETQYF,TGTGCCAGCAGCTGGACTGAGAAAGAGACCCAGTACTTC
TRBD1,TRBJ1-4,once,TRBV30,CAWGRQGGEKLFF,TGTGCCTGGGGGAGACAGGGGGGTGAAAAACTGTTTTTT
TRBD1,TRBJ1-4,NA,TRBV6-5,CASSYTGQGQNEKLFF,TGTGCCAGCAGTTATACGGGACAGGGGCAAAATGAAAAACTGTTTTTT
TRBD2,TRBJ2-2,many,TRBV9,CASSARGGPHTGELFF,TGTGCCAGCAGCGCCCGGGGGGGCCCGCACACCGGGGAGCTGTTTTTT
NA,TRBJ1-5,NA,TRBV20-1,CSASRRVGNQPQHF,TGCAGTGCTAGTCGGAGGGTTGGGAATCAGCCCCAGCATTTT
NA,TRBJ2-1,NA,TRBV5-4,CASSLGQYNEQFF,TGTGCCAGCAGCTTGGGACAATACAATGAGCAGTTCTTC
NA,TRBJ1-6,NA,TRBV4-1,CASSDQTVNYNSPLHF,TGCGCCAGCAGCGATCAGACAGTCAACTATAATTCACCCCTCCACTTT
TRBD1,TRBJ1-5,NA,TRBV10-3,CAISEQGARQPQHF,TGTGCCATCAGTGAGCAGGGGGCCCGCCAGCCCCAGCATTTT
TRBD2,TRBJ2-5,NA,TRBV24-1,CATSDGREGGETQYF,TGTGCCACCAGTGATGGGCGGGAGGGCGGAGAGACCCAGTACTTC
TRBD1,TRBJ2-5,NA,TRBV3-1/TRBV3-2,CASSQESSGGFETQYF,TGTGCCAGCAGCCAAGAATCCTCAGGGGGCTTCGAGACCCAGTACTTC